These T cell receptor beta chains were read from a single sample in a study of response to subunit inactivated influenza vaccine. TCRdb passed the RT-PCR reads through MiXCR, listing each CDR3 protein once. This sample yields about 540,000 distinct CDR3 sequences, of which approximately 22% are seen a single time; 2.5% to 3% belongs to the top ten. The same sample was also studied in work on T cells expressing NK-cell markers.

The source material was CD4+ T cells sorted from PBMCs, sampled 11 to 12 days after vaccination. These TCRs come from a man between 50 and 59 years old who received an inactivated influenza vaccine. The conserved cysteine and the conserved F or W are not part of the CDR3 here.

>TRBV5-1|12|TRBJ1-2
ASSLGTDNYGYT
>TRBV6-5|14|TRBJ2-7
ASSSPPGQGAFEQY
>TRBV19|13|TRBJ2-2
ASKTSGPNTGELF
>TRBV29-1|11|TRBJ2-3
SGTSYSTDTQY
>TRBV20-1|10|TRBJ1-1
SVAGHYTEAF
>TRBV2|11|TRBJ1-2
ASSGDSGSGYT
>TRBV7-9|12|TRBJ2-7
ASSSRQGAAEQY
>TRBV20-1|12|TRBJ2-4
SAEGAKAKNIQY
>TRBV5-1|12|TRBJ2-1
ASSTGQDSNEQF
>TRBV7-2|12|TRBJ1-6
ASRGQTYNSPLH
>TRBV6-2/TRBV6-3|14|TRBJ1-1
ASSYLTGMGNTEAF
>TRBV3-1|7|TRBJ2-1
ARINEQF
>TRBV7-2|14|TRBJ2-2
ASSRTQGSYTGELF
>TRBV7-8|11|TRBJ2-1
ASSLAGGYEQF
>TRBV4-3|14|TRBJ2-4
ASSQGLAGGQNIQY
>TRBV4-1|14|TRBJ2-1
ASSQGASSPYNEQF
>TRBV6-1|11|TRBJ2-4
ASSDNRVNIQY
>TRBV3-1|11|TRBJ1-1
ATQGTSGTEAF
>TRBV10-3|11|TRBJ2-1
ARLVTGGNEQF
>TRBV20-1|12|TRBJ2-1
SARATPGDNEQF
>TRBV2|12|TRBJ1-4
ASRDRTGVEELF
>TRBV7-2|13|TRBJ2-7
ASSATGTSLYEQY
>TRBV3-1|11|TRBJ2-1
ASSQGRAGGKF
>TRBV20-1|12|TRBJ2-3
SASHSDSTDTQY
>TRBV24-1|12|TRBJ2-2
ATGTGSRTGELF
>TRBV12-3/TRBV12-4|11|TRBJ2-5
ASSFGTEETQY
>TRBV9|13|TRBJ2-1
ASSPAGPSYNEQF
>TRBV7-2|11|TRBJ2-7
ASSLGGQGLQY
>TRBV10-3|12|TRBJ1-1
ATSPPARNTEAF
>TRBV24-1|12|TRBJ2-7
ATSEPGQGYEQY
>TRBV20-1|12|TRBJ1-5
SAKGRGSNQPQH
>TRBV4-3|14|TRBJ2-3
ASSQGRGPVSDTQY
>TRBV6-2/TRBV6-3|12|TRBJ1-2
ASSYSSRVYGYT
>TRBV18|13|TRBJ2-3
ASSPPGTSGDTQY
>TRBV6-2/TRBV6-3|11|TRBJ1-2
ASSYIIRDGYT
>TRBV20-1|10|TRBJ2-3
SARADTDTQY
>TRBV4-2|14|TRBJ2-7
ASSPSHPPQGYEQY
>TRBV20-1|12|TRBJ2-3
SARGGLAPDTQY
>TRBV25-1|14|TRBJ2-6
ASSEYRGTGANVLT
>TRBV20-1|10|TRBJ2-3
SALTAADTQY
>TRBV7-2|13|TRBJ2-7
ASSRTSGRAYEQY
>TRBV5-1|12|TRBJ2-7
ASRWDRESYEQY